The clone carrying this T cell receptor beta chain occurred a few times. This sample was included in a study of T cells after yellow fever vaccination. The V segment lost 5 bases and the J segment 7 bases; nucleotides outside the gene matches: 22. The CDR3 is 19 residues long. CDR1 is SGHTA and CDR2 is FQGTGA in the germline V gene. TCRdb re-called the 5' RACE reads with MiXCR, one entry per CDR3 protein. The repertoire includes about 320,000 distinct CDR3 sequences, about 10% of them detected once, and 3% to 4% sits in the top ten. This material consisted of CD4+ T cells sorted from PBMCs, taken 45 days after the yellow fever booster vaccination. The genes are TRBV7-3 and TRBJ2-2, with 7 nucleotides matching TRBD1. The source of this sequence is a man aged 18 to 35 who received the YFV17D yellow fever vaccine. CDR3 sequence reads: CASSVTTGTVPGPSGELFF. The CDR3 region has the DNA TGTGCCAGCAGCGTTACCACCGGGACAGTCCCTGGGCCGAGCGGGGAGCTGTTTTTT.